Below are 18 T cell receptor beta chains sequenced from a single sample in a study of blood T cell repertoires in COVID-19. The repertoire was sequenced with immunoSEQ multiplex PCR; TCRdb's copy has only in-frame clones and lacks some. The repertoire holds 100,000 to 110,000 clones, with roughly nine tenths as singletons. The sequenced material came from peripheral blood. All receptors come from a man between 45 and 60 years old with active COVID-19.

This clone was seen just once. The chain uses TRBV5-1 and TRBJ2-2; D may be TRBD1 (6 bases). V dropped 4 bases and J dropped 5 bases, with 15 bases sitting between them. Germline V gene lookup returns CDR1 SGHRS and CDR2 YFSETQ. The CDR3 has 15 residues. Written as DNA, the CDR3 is TGCGCCAGCAGCCGAAGACTTACAGGGACCGGGGAGCTGTTTTTT. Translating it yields CASSRRLTGTGELFF. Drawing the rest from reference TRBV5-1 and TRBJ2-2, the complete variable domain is KAGVTQTPRYLIKTRGQQVTLSCSPISGHRSVSWYQQTPGQGLQFLFEYFSETQRNKGNFPGRFSGRQFSNSRSEMNVSTLELGDSALYLCASSRRLTGTGELFFGEGSRLTVL.

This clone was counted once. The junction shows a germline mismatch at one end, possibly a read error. The CDR3 DNA is TGTGCCAGCAGCCAGTCCCCGGGACAGCCCTCTTTC. Amino acid sequence: CASSQSPGQPSF. This chain uses TRBV4-2 with TRBJ2-6, with TRBD1 matching 7 bases. CDR1 is LGHNA, CDR2 YNFKEQ, per germline. The CDR3 extends over 12 amino acids.

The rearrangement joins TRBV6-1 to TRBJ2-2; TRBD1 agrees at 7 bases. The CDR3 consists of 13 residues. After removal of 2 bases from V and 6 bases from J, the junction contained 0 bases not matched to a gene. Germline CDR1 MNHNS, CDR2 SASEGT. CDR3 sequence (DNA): TGTGCCAGCAGTGAAAGGGGGCCCGGGGAGCTGTTTTTT. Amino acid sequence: CASSERGPGELFF.

The CDR3 loop reads CASSLVPATGGVGGYGYTF. As DNA, the CDR3 is TGCGCCAGCAGCTTGGTCCCAGCGACAGGGGGCGTAGGGGGTTATGGCTACACCTTC. The chain uses TRBV5-1 and TRBJ1-2, with 10 bases fitting TRBD1. The CDR3 runs 19 residues. V was pared by 0 bases and J by 5 bases, with 16 bases of the junction left unmatched. The germline gives CDR1 SGHRS, CDR2 YFSETQ. Full variable domain (rest looked up from reference TRBV5-1 and TRBJ1-2): KAGVTQTPRYLIKTRGQQVTLSCSPISGHRSVSWYQQTPGQGLQFLFEYFSETQRNKGNFPGRFSGRQFSNSRSEMNVSTLELGDSALYLCASSLVPATGGVGGYGYTFGSGTRLTVV.

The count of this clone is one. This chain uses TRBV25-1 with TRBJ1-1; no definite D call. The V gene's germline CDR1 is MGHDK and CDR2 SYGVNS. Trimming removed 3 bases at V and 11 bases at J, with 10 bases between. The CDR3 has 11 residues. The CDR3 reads CASSDYPLAFF. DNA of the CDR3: TGTGCCAGCAGTGACTACCCCTTGGCTTTCTTT.

The CDR3 region has the DNA TGTGCCACCAGCAGAGATTGGGGCGGGGGAGACGAGAATGAGCAGTTCTTC. It yields the protein CATSRDWGGGDENEQFF. The rearrangement links TRBV15 to TRBJ2-1; 7 nucleotides line up with TRBD2. The CDR3 loop spans 17 amino acids. Germline-derived CDR1 and CDR2 are LNHNV and YYDKDF (reference sequence). Trimming cost V 0 bases and J 7 bases; bases outside gene matches: 12. Combining the CDR3 with reference TRBV15 and TRBJ2-1 gives the whole variable domain DAMVIQNPRYQVTQFGKPVTLSCSQTLNHNVMYWYQQKSSQAPKLLFHYYDKDFNNEADTPDNFQSRRPNTSFCFLDIRSPGLGDTAMYLCATSRDWGGGDENEQFFGPGTRLTVL.

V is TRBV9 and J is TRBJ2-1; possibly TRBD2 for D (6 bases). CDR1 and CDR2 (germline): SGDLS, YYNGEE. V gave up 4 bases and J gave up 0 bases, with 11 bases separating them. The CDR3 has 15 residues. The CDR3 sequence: CASSPLARSYNEQFF. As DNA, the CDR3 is TGTGCCAGCAGCCCTCTAGCGCGCTCCTACAATGAGCAGTTCTTC.

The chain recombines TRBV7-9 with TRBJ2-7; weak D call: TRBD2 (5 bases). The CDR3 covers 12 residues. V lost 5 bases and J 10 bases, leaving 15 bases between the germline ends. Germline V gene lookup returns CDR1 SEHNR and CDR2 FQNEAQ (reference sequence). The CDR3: CASSPGPPGQYF. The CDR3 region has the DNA TGTGCCAGCAGCCCCGGGCCCCCGGGACAGTACTTC.

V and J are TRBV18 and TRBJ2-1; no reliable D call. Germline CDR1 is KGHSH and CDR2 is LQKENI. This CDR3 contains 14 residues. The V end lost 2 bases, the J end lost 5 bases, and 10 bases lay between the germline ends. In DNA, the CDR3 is TGTGCCAGCTCACCAGGGCAGACCAACAATGAGCAGTTCTTC. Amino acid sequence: CASSPGQTNNEQFF.

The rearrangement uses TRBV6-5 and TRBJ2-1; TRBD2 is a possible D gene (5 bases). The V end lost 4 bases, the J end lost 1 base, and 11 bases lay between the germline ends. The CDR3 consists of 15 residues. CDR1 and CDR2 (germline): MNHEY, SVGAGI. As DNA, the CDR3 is TGTGCCAGCAGTTTGAGGGCAGAGTCCTACAATGAGCAGTTCTTC. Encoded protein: CASSLRAESYNEQFF.

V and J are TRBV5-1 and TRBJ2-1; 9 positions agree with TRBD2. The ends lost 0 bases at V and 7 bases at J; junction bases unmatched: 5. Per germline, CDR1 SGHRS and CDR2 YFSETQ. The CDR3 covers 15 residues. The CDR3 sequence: CASSLVSSGENEQFF. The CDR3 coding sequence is TGCGCCAGCAGCTTGGTATCTAGCGGGGAAAATGAGCAGTTCTTC. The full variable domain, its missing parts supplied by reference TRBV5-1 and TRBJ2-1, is KAGVTQTPRYLIKTRGQQVTLSCSPISGHRSVSWYQQTPGQGLQFLFEYFSETQRNKGNFPGRFSGRQFSNSRSEMNVSTLELGDSALYLCASSLVSSGENEQFFGPGTRLTVL.

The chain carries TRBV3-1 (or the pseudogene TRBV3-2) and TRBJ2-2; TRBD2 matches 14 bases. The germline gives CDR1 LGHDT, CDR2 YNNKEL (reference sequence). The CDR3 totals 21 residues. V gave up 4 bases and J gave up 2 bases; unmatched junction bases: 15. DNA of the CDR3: TGTGCCAGCAGCCGATATCCCCCCGGACTAGCGGGGGGACCAAACACCGGGGAGCTGTTTTTT. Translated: CASSRYPPGLAGGPNTGELFF.

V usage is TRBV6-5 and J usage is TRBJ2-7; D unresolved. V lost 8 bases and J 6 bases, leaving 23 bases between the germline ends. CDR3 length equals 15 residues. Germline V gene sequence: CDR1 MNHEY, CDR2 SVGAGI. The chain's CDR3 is CASGISYTIYGEQYV. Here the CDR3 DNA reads TGTGCCAGCGGTATTAGCTACACAATTTATGGCGAGCAGTACGTC.

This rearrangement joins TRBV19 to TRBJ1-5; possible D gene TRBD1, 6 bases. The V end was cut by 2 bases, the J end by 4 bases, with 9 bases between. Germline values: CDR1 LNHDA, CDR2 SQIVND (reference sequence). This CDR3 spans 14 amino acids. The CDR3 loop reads CASSISRGNQPQHF. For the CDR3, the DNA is TGTGCCAGTAGTATAAGTAGGGGGAATCAGCCCCAGCATTTT.

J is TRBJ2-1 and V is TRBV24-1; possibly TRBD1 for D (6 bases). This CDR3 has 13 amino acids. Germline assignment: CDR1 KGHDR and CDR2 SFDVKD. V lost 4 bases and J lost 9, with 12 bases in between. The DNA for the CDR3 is TGTGCCACCAGTGAGACAATACAGGGTGAGCAGTTCTTC. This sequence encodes CATSETIQGEQFF.

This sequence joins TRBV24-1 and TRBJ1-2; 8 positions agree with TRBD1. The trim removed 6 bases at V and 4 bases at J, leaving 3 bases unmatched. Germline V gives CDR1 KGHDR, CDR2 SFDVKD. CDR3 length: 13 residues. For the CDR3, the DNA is TGTGCCACCAGTTATGGACAGGGCTATGGCTACACCTTC. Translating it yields CATSYGQGYGYTF.

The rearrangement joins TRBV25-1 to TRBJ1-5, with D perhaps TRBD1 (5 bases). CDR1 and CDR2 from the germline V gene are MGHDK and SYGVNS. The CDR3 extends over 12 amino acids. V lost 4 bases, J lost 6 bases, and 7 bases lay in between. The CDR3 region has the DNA TGTGCCAGCAGTGTGGGGGGTCAGCCCCAGCATTTT. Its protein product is CASSVGGQPQHF.

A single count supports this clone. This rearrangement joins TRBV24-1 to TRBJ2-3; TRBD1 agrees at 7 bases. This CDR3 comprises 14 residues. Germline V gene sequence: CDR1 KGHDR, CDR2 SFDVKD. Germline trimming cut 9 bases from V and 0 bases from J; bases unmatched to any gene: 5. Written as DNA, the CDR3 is TGTGCCACCTCGGGACAGCTTAGCACAGATACGCAGTATTTT. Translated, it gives CATSGQLSTDTQYF.